The T cell receptor (beta chain) described here comes from a study of T cell changes during pregnancy in multiple sclerosis. Repertoires were generated with immunoSEQ multiplex PCR, while TCRdb's copy carries only in-frame clones and drops some. The top ten clones hold 0.58% of a sample with under 80,000 clones, roughly 94% of them seen once. This clone was seen once. V dropped 3 bases and J dropped 8 bases, with 14 bases sitting between them. This CDR3 has 14 amino acids. Germline lookup yields CDR1 SGHRS and CDR2 YFSETQ. This TCR was sampled from a female donor with multiple sclerosis, enrolled in a pregnancy study. J is TRBJ2-2 and V is TRBV5-1; tentative D call: TRBD1 (5 bases). The material sequenced was peripheral blood, taken in the third trimester of pregnancy. CDR3 DNA sequence: TGCGCCAGCAGCTCTTCACAGGTCCTAGGGGAGCTGTTTTTT. It encodes CASSSSQVLGELFF.